Listed here are 9 T cell receptor beta chains from one sample, sequenced in a study of cytomegalovirus exposure and HLA in healthy donors. The PCR had 60 Vbeta and 13 Jbeta primers. Assay: immunoSEQ multiplex PCR; the TCRdb copy retains only in-frame clones and omits some. The data show over 85,000 clones, approximately 77% seen once. The sequencing sample was made of PBMCs. Receptors originate from a female donor in good health and CMV-seronegative.

The rearrangement links TRBV6-1 to TRBJ1-1; TRBD1 matches 8 bases. Germline V gene sequence: CDR1 MNHNS, CDR2 SASEGT. The ends lost 3 bases at V and 0 bases at J; junction bases unmatched: 9. The CDR3 extends over 17 amino acids. Here the CDR3 DNA reads TGTGCCAGCAGTGACGGGCAGGGGGCTTTATTGAACACTGAAGCTTTCTTT. Protein sequence: CASSDGQGALLNTEAFF.

V and J are TRBV5-1 and TRBJ1-1, with 7 bases matching TRBD1. Germline CDR1 is SGHRS and CDR2 is YFSETQ. J was trimmed by 4 bases and V by 1 base; bases with no gene match: 4. This CDR3 has 14 residues. DNA of the CDR3: TGCGCCAGCAGCTTGACAGGGGTACGCACTGAAGCTTTCTTT. Its protein product is CASSLTGVRTEAFF. The entire variable domain, with the rest obtained from reference TRBV5-1 and TRBJ1-1, is as follows: KAGVTQTPRYLIKTRGQQVTLSCSPISGHRSVSWYQQTPGQGLQFLFEYFSETQRNKGNFPGRFSGRQFSNSRSEMNVSTLELGDSALYLCASSLTGVRTEAFFGQGTRLTVV.

This chain uses TRBV5-6 with TRBJ2-2, with D possibly matching TRBD1 (5 bases). This CDR3 contains 16 residues. Germline V gene sequence: CDR1 SGHDT, CDR2 YYEEEE. V dropped 9 bases and J dropped 0 bases, with 18 bases sitting between them. The CDR3 DNA is TGTGCCACAGGGCTAGTGAGAACTTCGAACACCGGGGAGCTGTTTTTT. This encodes CATGLVRTSNTGELFF.

This clone has just one count. This sequence joins TRBV9 and TRBJ2-3, with D possibly being TRBD1 (6 bases). V lost 0 bases and J lost 4, with 12 bases in between. Per the germline V gene, CDR1 is SGDLS and CDR2 is YYNGEE. The CDR3 consists of 15 residues. CDR3 coding DNA: TGTGCCAGCAGCGTAGAGGGACAAACTGCAGATACGCAGTATTTT. It specifies CASSVEGQTADTQYF.

The chain links TRBV14 to TRBJ2-7; D might be TRBD1 (6 bases). Germline assignment: CDR1 SGHDN and CDR2 FVKESK. V lost 4 bases and J 0 bases, leaving 7 bases between the germline ends. The CDR3 extends over 13 amino acids. In nucleotides, the CDR3 is TGTGCCAGCAGCCCAGGGGTCTCCTACGAGCAGTACTTC. This encodes CASSPGVSYEQYF.

The chain links TRBV5-1 to TRBJ1-5; D gene uncertain. Deletions cut 2 bases from V and 6 bases from J, with 9 bases between. The CDR3 has 13 residues. Germline-derived CDR1 and CDR2 are SGHRS and YFSETQ. CDR3 amino acids: CASSLAATQPQHF. CDR3 bases: TGCGCCAGCAGCTTAGCGGCAACTCAGCCCCAGCATTTT.

This rearrangement joins TRBV7-6 to TRBJ2-3; 11 bases match TRBD2. The CDR3 covers 16 residues. The V gene's germline CDR1 is SGHVS and CDR2 FNYEAQ. Unmatched junction bases numbered 9, after V lost 4 bases and J lost 6 bases. The CDR3 region has the DNA TGTGCCAGCAGCTCACGAACTAGCGGGAGCGCGGATACGCAGTATTTT. This codes for CASSSRTSGSADTQYF.

This chain uses TRBV10-2 with TRBJ2-5, with D possibly TRBD2 on 6 matching bases. The length of the CDR3 is 14 residues. The germline V gene encodes CDR1 WSHSY and CDR2 SAAADI. Trimming pared 2 bases from V and 5 bases from J, leaving 12 bases between. The CDR3 nucleotides are TGCGCCAGCAGTGAGGGGGCAGGAGGGGAGACCCAGTACTTC. Translation: CASSEGAGGETQYF.

The CDR3 region has the DNA TGTGCCAGCACCCCCGGAGCGAGTAGAAGCACTGAAGCTTTCTTT. Translated: CASTPGASRSTEAFF. The genes are TRBV6-5 and TRBJ1-1; D not certain. The CDR3 has 15 amino acids. Trimming shortened V by 7 bases and J by 4 bases, and 19 bases separated the two germline ends. Germline CDR1 is MNHEY and CDR2 is SVGAGI.